The present T cell receptor (beta chain) was sequenced within a study of T cells in Graves' hyperthyroidism and ophthalmopathy. The CDR3 is 11 residues long. The V gene lost 5 bases and the J gene lost 6 bases, with 7 bases spanning the gap. CDR1 is DFQATT and CDR2 is SNEGSKA in the germline V gene (reference sequence). Researchers took RNA transcripts and amplified the TCR beta CDR3 regions from them. The HTBI primer set was used in a first-round RT-PCR of the TCR CDR3. TCRdb re-derived calls from the multiplex PCR reads in MiXCR, one entry per CDR3 protein. Here the sample spans about 360,000 distinct CDR3 sequences, under 15% being singletons. Study findings and constraints: Peripheral blood also featured most of the thyroid clonotypes expanded above 0.001.

Used for diagnoses were clinical symptoms, serum thyroxine and TRAb, thyroid ultrasound and orbital computed tomography. This clonotype was observed at least ten times. No antigen is known for it. Sequenced input: blood. The TCR sequence derives from a young woman with Graves' hyperthyroidism. The rearrangement joins TRBV20-1 to TRBJ2-2; no clear D. The CDR3 coding sequence is TGCAGTGCTCCTGCGGCCGGGGAGCTGTTTTTT. It specifies CSAPAAGELFF.